The 21 T cell receptor beta chains below all came from one sample that was sequenced in a study of blood T cell repertoires in COVID-19. Sequencing used immunoSEQ multiplex PCR; TCRdb keeps in-frame clones, though not all of them. The sample comprises around 250,000 clones, around 83% of which are singletons, and roughly 5.7% rests with the top ten. The material sequenced was peripheral blood. These receptors were obtained from an elderly man with acute or convalescent COVID-19.

V gene TRBV24-1 combines with J gene TRBJ2-5; a possible D gene is TRBD1 (6 bases). From germline, CDR1 is KGHDR and CDR2 SFDVKD. The CDR3 covers 15 residues. V gave up 4 bases and J gave up 2 bases, with 13 bases separating them. The CDR3 is CATSDFRTAQETQYF. Written as DNA, the CDR3 is TGTGCCACCAGTGACTTTAGGACAGCTCAAGAGACCCAGTACTTC.

The chain is built from TRBV6-5 and TRBJ1-1, with TRBD1 as a possible D gene (6 bases). The V end was cut by 9 bases, the J end by 4 bases, with 15 bases between. This CDR3 comprises 13 residues. Germline values: CDR1 MNHEY, CDR2 SVGAGI. DNA of the CDR3: TGTGCCAGTGTGACAACAGGGTCCACTGAAGCTTTCTTT. Translation: CASVTTGSTEAFF.

The chain carries TRBV7-9 and TRBJ1-1; no clear D gene. CDR1 and CDR2 (germline): SEHNR, FQNEAQ (reference sequence). V was shortened by 1 base and J by 11 bases, with 14 bases between the two germline ends. The CDR3 runs to 13 residues. This CDR3 reads CASSLDELERAFF. The CDR3 DNA is TGTGCCAGCAGCTTAGATGAGTTGGAGAGGGCTTTCTTT.

V is TRBV5-1 and J is TRBJ2-7; TRBD2 matches at 8 bases. Germline loops: CDR1 SGHRS, CDR2 YFSETQ. This CDR3 region has 14 residues. J gave up 2 bases and V 5 bases, and 6 bases lay outside the gene matches. The DNA for the CDR3 is TGCGCCAGCAGTAGAGTAGCGGGGACCTACGAGCAGTACTTC. It translates to CASSRVAGTYEQYF.

The gene calls are TRBV5-1 and TRBJ2-5; tentative D call: TRBD1 (5 bases). This CDR3 contains 15 residues. CDR1 is SGHRS, CDR2 YFSETQ, per germline. Trimming shortened V by 0 bases and J by 0 bases, and 9 bases separated the two germline ends. Written as DNA, the CDR3 is TGCGCCAGCAGCTTGGCCAAGGGGAACCAAGAGACCCAGTACTTC. Translation gives CASSLAKGNQETQYF.

The chain uses TRBV5-4 and TRBJ2-1, with 11 bases fitting TRBD2. Per the germline V gene, CDR1 is SGHNT and CDR2 is YYREEE (reference sequence). V lost 4 bases to trimming and J lost 0 bases; unmatched junction nucleotides: 3. The CDR3 is 16 amino acids. This CDR3 is CASSPTSGSSYNEQFF. As DNA, the CDR3 is TGTGCCAGCAGCCCCACTAGCGGGAGCTCCTACAATGAGCAGTTCTTC.

The J gene is TRBJ2-7, the V gene TRBV18; 10 bases match TRBD1. The CDR3 length is 14 residues. The germline V gene has CDR1 KGHSH and CDR2 LQKENI. V lost 2 bases, J lost 3 bases, and 1 base stayed unmatched. The CDR3 sequence is CASSPGTGDYEQYF. The CDR3 region has the DNA TGTGCCAGCTCACCAGGGACAGGGGACTACGAGCAGTACTTC.

The chain combines TRBV28 with TRBJ1-1; no reliable D call. Germline assignment: CDR1 MDHEN and CDR2 SYDVKM. The CDR3 totals 15 residues. The V end lost 3 bases, the J end lost 4 bases, and 15 bases lay between the germline ends. The CDR3 DNA reads as TGTGCCAGCAGTTTCCAATCACACAGACGCACTGAAGCTTTCTTT. It is translated as CASSFQSHRRTEAFF.

In its sample, this clone was seen a few times. The rearrangement uses TRBV24-1 and TRBJ2-7; D is possibly TRBD1 (6 bases). V lost 4 bases, J lost 3 bases, and 21 bases lay in between. There are 17 residues in the CDR3. The V gene's germline CDR1 is KGHDR and CDR2 SFDVKD. CDR3 nucleotide sequence: TGTGCCACCAGTGAACCTACAGGGTATGGGAATCTCTACGAGCAGTACTTC. It is translated as CATSEPTGYGNLYEQYF.

The genes are TRBV3-1 (or the pseudogene TRBV3-2) and TRBJ1-2, with D perhaps TRBD1 (5 bases). Germline CDR1 and CDR2: LGHDT and YNNKEL (reference sequence). Trimming cost V 3 bases and J 7 bases, with 15 bases left between them. The CDR3 is 14 amino acids. In DNA, the CDR3 is TGTGCCAGCAGCCAGCCGGGGGGATCCTCTGGCTACACCTTC. It yields the protein CASSQPGGSSGYTF.

The V call is TRBV3-1 (or the pseudogene TRBV3-2), the J call TRBJ1-4; D unresolved. CDR1 is LGHDT and CDR2 is YNNKEL in the germline V gene (reference sequence). V lost 4 bases and J lost 0, with 12 bases in between. This CDR3 has 16 residues. The CDR3 DNA sequence: TGTGCCAGCAGCCTCCGGCCGGGTTCAACTAATGAAAAACTGTTTTTT. This sequence encodes CASSLRPGSTNEKLFF.

The rearrangement joins TRBV19 to TRBJ2-1; TRBD2 matches 14 bases. The V gene end was trimmed by 5 bases and the J gene end by 13 bases; junction bases not matched to a gene: 10. The CDR3 loop spans 15 amino acids. The germline gives CDR1 LNHDA, CDR2 SQIVND (reference sequence). This CDR3 reads CASSPGLAGAPVQFF. In nucleotides, the CDR3 is TGTGCCAGTAGTCCGGGACTAGCGGGAGCGCCGGTCCAGTTCTTC.

This clone was recorded once. This rearrangement joins TRBV21-1 to TRBJ2-1; the table calls TRBD2, which could not be checked here. TRBV21-1 counts as a pseudogene. CDR3 length equals 13 residues. For the CDR3, the DNA is TGTGCCAGCAACGACCGGGTCTGTGGTGAGCAGTTCTTC. It translates to CASNDRVCGEQFF.

This clone was recorded at least ten times. V and J are TRBV18 and TRBJ2-1; TRBD1 might be the D (5 bases). Per germline, CDR1 KGHSH and CDR2 LQKENI. Trimming shortened V by 0 bases and J by 3 bases, and 6 bases separated the two germline ends. This CDR3 comprises 14 residues. The CDR3, as DNA: TGTGCCAGCTCACCACCCCAGGGCTACAATGAGCAGTTCTTC. It specifies CASSPPQGYNEQFF.

The chain has TRBV6-5 and TRBJ2-7; the D gene is possibly TRBD2 (5 bases). CDR3 size: 13 residues. Germline V gene data show CDR1 as MNHEY and CDR2 as SVGAGI. The germline V and J ends were trimmed by 5 bases and 1 base, with 9 bases remaining between them. CDR3: CASSPSGSYEQYF. The CDR3 DNA sequence: TGTGCCAGCAGTCCCAGCGGATCCTACGAGCAGTACTTC.

The gene calls are TRBV7-2 and TRBJ2-1; D remains unclear. Per the germline V gene, CDR1 is SGHTA and CDR2 is FQGNSA. The V gene lost 1 base and the J gene lost 3 bases, with 10 bases spanning the gap. This CDR3 contains 15 residues. The CDR3: CASSLGSNLYNEQFF. The CDR3 DNA sequence: TGTGCCAGCAGCTTAGGCAGTAACCTCTACAATGAGCAGTTCTTC.

The genes are TRBV3-1 (or the pseudogene TRBV3-2) and TRBJ2-2, with D perhaps matching TRBD2 (5 bases). The V end lost 4 bases, the J end lost 1 base, and 13 bases lay between the germline ends. The germline CDR1 and CDR2 sequences are LGHDT and YNNKEL (reference sequence). The CDR3 has 16 residues. The CDR3 coding sequence is TGTGCCAGCAGCCGGAGGACGGGTCAGAACACCGGGGAGCTGTTTTTT. Its translation is CASSRRTGQNTGELFF.

This chain joins TRBV20-1 and TRBJ2-5; tentatively, D is TRBD1 (5 bases). V lost 7 bases, J lost 4 bases, and 10 bases lay in between. Germline lookup yields CDR1 DFQATT and CDR2 SNEGSKA (reference sequence). This CDR3 contains 11 residues. CDR3: CSVYTGETQYF. DNA for the CDR3: TGCAGTGTATATACAGGAGAGACCCAGTACTTC.

The rearrangement joins TRBV6-6 to TRBJ2-5; D is uncertain. This CDR3 spans 13 amino acids. Trimming left V 3 bases short and J 5 bases short, with 10 bases between. In germline, CDR1 is MNHNY, CDR2 SVGAGI (reference sequence). The CDR3 reads CASSYNPGETQYF. DNA for the CDR3: TGTGCCAGCAGTTATAATCCCGGGGAGACCCAGTACTTC.

The chain employs TRBV7-9 and TRBJ2-5; D gene uncertain. Between the trimmed V and J ends, which lost 4 bases and 5 bases, there was a span of 5 bases. The CDR3 is 11 residues long. Germline V gives CDR1 SEHNR, CDR2 FQNEAQ (reference sequence). The CDR3 spells CASSSVETQYF. The CDR3 coding sequence is TGTGCCAGCAGCTCGGTGGAGACCCAGTACTTC.

The chain joins TRBV5-1 to TRBJ2-1, with D perhaps TRBD2 (5 bases). CDR3 length: 14 amino acids. Germline V gene lookup returns CDR1 SGHRS and CDR2 YFSETQ. Trimming removed 6 bases from V and 4 bases from J, with 14 bases in between. Written as DNA, the CDR3 is TGCGCCAGCAACATAGAGGGCCTATACAATGAGCAGTTCTTC. Encoded protein: CASNIEGLYNEQFF.